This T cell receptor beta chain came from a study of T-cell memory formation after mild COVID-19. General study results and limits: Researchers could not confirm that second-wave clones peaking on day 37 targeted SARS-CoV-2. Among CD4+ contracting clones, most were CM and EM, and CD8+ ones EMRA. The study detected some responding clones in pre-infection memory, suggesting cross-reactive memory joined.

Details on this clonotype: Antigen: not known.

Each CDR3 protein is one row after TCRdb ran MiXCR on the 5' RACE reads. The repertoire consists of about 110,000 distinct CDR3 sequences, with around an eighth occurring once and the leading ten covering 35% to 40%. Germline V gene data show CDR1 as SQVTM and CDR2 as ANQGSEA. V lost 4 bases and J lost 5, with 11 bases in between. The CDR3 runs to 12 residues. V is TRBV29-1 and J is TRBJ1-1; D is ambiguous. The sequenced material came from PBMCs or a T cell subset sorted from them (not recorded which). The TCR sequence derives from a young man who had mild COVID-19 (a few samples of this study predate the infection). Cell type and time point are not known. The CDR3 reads CSVVWLSTEAFF. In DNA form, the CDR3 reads TGCAGCGTTGTTTGGTTGAGTACTGAAGCTTTCTTT.